These T cell receptor beta chains were read from a single sample in a study of blood T cells in healthy people across ages. TCRdb re-derived calls from the 5' RACE reads in MiXCR, one entry per CDR3 protein. This repertoire shows approximately 800,000 distinct CDR3 sequences, roughly 24% found once; its top ten account for under 3%. The data were also submitted as part of a second study, on T cells of mothers and their children.

Input material: blood. The receptors come from a boy between 10 and 17 years old in good health. The CDR3 runs from the conserved cysteine through the conserved F or W. Fields, in order: CDR3 DNA, CDR3 protein, D gene, clone size, V gene, J gene. The D gene is left open where the match is weak. Some rows mark clone size as missing; the rest say once, few, many or name a class of expanded clone.

TGCAGTGCTAGGGCGGCCCTCCCTGGTGGGGAGGAGACCCAGTACTTC	CSARAALPGGEETQYF	-	-	TRBV20-1	TRBJ2-5
TGTGCCAGCAGCTTCCGGCGTGGGGCCAACGTCCTGACTTTC	CASSFRRGANVLTF	-	-	TRBV13	TRBJ2-6
TGTGCTAGTGGCCCGGGAGGGCGAGGCTACACCTTC	CASGPGGRGYTF	-	-	TRBV12-5	TRBJ1-2
TGTGCCAGCAGCCAAGAACTAGCCGATAGTGAGCAGTACTTC	CASSQELADSEQYF	-	few	TRBV3-1	TRBJ2-7
TGCAGCGTTCGGACGGAAGAAAAACTGTTTTTT	CSVRTEEKLFF	-	few	TRBV29-1	TRBJ1-4
TGTGCCAGCACCCCGACAGGGGCCGATCAGCCCCAGCATTTT	CASTPTGADQPQHF	TRBD1	few	TRBV28	TRBJ1-5
TGTGCCAGCAGTCCCCTGGGGTACAGGGATGAGCAGTTCTTC	CASSPLGYRDEQFF	-	-	TRBV28	TRBJ2-1
TGTGCCAGCGCTAGCGGGGGCCAAGAGACCCAGTACTTC	CASASGGQETQYF	TRBD2	many	TRBV7-6	TRBJ2-5
TGTGCCAGCAGCCAGCACGACAGGGGAGACTATGGCTACACCTTC	CASSQHDRGDYGYTF	TRBD1	-	TRBV3-1	TRBJ1-2
TGCAGTGCTCTCGAACTAACAGGGGGCGCGTTTCTTCAGCCCCAGCATTTT	CSALELTGGAFLQPQHF	TRBD1	-	TRBV20-1	TRBJ1-5
TGTGCCAGCAGCGTCGGTCGGGGCGAGCAGTACTTC	CASSVGRGEQYF	-	few	TRBV6-5	TRBJ2-7
TGTGCCAGCAGCTTAGTCCCGGGACAGAACAATGAGCAGTTCTTC	CASSLVPGQNNEQFF	TRBD1	-	TRBV11-2	TRBJ2-1
TGTGCCAGCAGTGTGGGTAGCGGGGGGGCCGGGGAGACCCAGTACTTC	CASSVGSGGAGETQYF	TRBD2	-	TRBV2	TRBJ2-5
TGTGCCAGCAGTCACTCGGGACTAGCGGGGGATTACAATGAGCAGTTCTTC	CASSHSGLAGDYNEQFF	TRBD2	few	TRBV27	TRBJ2-1
TGTGCCAGCAGCATAGAGAACGAGCAGTACTTC	CASSIENEQYF	-	few	TRBV11-2	TRBJ2-7
TGTGCCAGCTCACACGTAGCGGGGGATTACTCCTACAATGAGCAGTTCTTC	CASSHVAGDYSYNEQFF	TRBD2	once	TRBV18	TRBJ2-1
TGTGCCAGCAGCTCCCACCCAGGGGCATTGAATGAGCAGTTCTTC	CASSSHPGALNEQFF	-	-	TRBV11-2	TRBJ2-1
TGCAGTGCTAGAGATGGAAGACGACTGGAGACCCAGTACTTC	CSARDGRRLETQYF	-	-	TRBV20-1	TRBJ2-5
TGTGCTAGCAGCCAAGGGACAGTAGGCGAGCAGTACTTC	CASSQGTVGEQYF	TRBD1	many	TRBV7-7	TRBJ2-7
TGTGCCAGCAGAGAGGGCACAACGGGGAATTCACCCCTCCACTTT	CASREGTTGNSPLHF	-	few	TRBV2	TRBJ1-6
TGTGCTCGTGGTTTGGTAGGAGATCAGCCCCAGCATTTT	CARGLVGDQPQHF	-	-	TRBV12-5	TRBJ1-5
TGTGCCAGCAGCTCTTCCGGGACTAGCTCCTACGAGCGGTACTTC	CASSSSGTSSYERYF	TRBD2	few	TRBV7-3	TRBJ2-7
TGCGCCAGCAGCTTGTACCCGGGATCGCATTCACCCCTCCACTTT	CASSLYPGSHSPLHF	-	many	TRBV5-1	TRBJ1-6
TGTGCCAGCAGCTTCCTCAGTGGATCTGGGGCCAACGTCCTGACTTTC	CASSFLSGSGANVLTF	-	-	TRBV7-9	TRBJ2-6
TGTGCCAGCAGCGTAGTTTCGGGGCCTAGGGAGACCCAGTACTTC	CASSVVSGPRETQYF	-	few	TRBV9	TRBJ2-5
TGTGCCAGCACCTCTCAGGGGGGTCAGCCCCAGCATTTT	CASTSQGGQPQHF	TRBD1	few	TRBV6-6	TRBJ1-5
TGCAGTGCTAGGGGTCGGGGGTTGGCCTACAATGAGCAGTTCTTC	CSARGRGLAYNEQFF	-	-	TRBV20-1	TRBJ2-1
TGTGCCAGCAGCCAAGATCTTGCGGGTCTAACTGAGCAGTTCTTC	CASSQDLAGLTEQFF	-	-	TRBV4-2	TRBJ2-1
TGCAGCGTCATCCTACATACGAACACTGAAGCTTTCTTT	CSVILHTNTEAFF	-	-	TRBV29-1	TRBJ1-1
TGTGCCAGCAGTTTATCCACAACCTGGGAGACCCAGTACTTC	CASSLSTTWETQYF	-	many	TRBV12-3/TRBV12-4	TRBJ2-5
TGTGCCAGCAGCTCAGACAGGGCCTCCAAAAACATTCAGTACTTC	CASSSDRASKNIQYF	TRBD1	-	TRBV7-9	TRBJ2-4
TGTGCCAGCAGTTACTCACGGGGCAATCAGCCCCAGCATTTT	CASSYSRGNQPQHF	-	-	TRBV6-6	TRBJ1-5
TGTGCCAGCAGCTTAGGGGCAGAGCCTCGAGAGACCCAGTACTTC	CASSLGAEPRETQYF	-	few	TRBV11-2	TRBJ2-5
TGTGCCAGCAGCCGCCTGCCGGCTAGCGGGGGTAATGAGCAGTTCTTC	CASSRLPASGGNEQFF	TRBD2	few	TRBV6-6	TRBJ2-1
TGTGCCAGCAGCCAACAGGATGTTAATGAAAAACTGTTTTTT	CASSQQDVNEKLFF	-	few	TRBV3-1	TRBJ1-4
TGTGCCAGCAGCTTTTCAGCCTCCTACGAGCAGTACTTC	CASSFSASYEQYF	-	-	TRBV7-9	TRBJ2-7
TGTGCCATCACCCACAGCGATATGAACACCGGGGAGCTGTTTTTT	CAITHSDMNTGELFF	-	many	TRBV10-3	TRBJ2-2
TGCAGCGTTGGGGACTCTCGAGGCACCTACGAGCAGTACTTC	CSVGDSRGTYEQYF	-	-	TRBV29-1	TRBJ2-7
TGTGCCAGCACCCCAGGCTCAGCTAATGAAAAACTGTTTTTT	CASTPGSANEKLFF	-	-	TRBV12-3/TRBV12-4	TRBJ1-4
TGCGCCAGCAGTGCCTCTTTCGCAGATCACACCGGGGAGCTGTTTTTT	CASSASFADHTGELFF	-	-	TRBV10-2	TRBJ2-2
TGTGCCAGCAGCCAAGCCGTGGGGGGACCGGCAGATACGCAGTATTTT	CASSQAVGGPADTQYF	-	-	TRBV3-1	TRBJ2-3
TGTGCCAGCAGTCCCCTGTCGGTTGACAGGGGGGGCGAGACCCAGTACTTC	CASSPLSVDRGGETQYF	TRBD1	-	TRBV27	TRBJ2-5
TGCAGCGTTGAGCAGTCAACCTACGAGCAGTACTTC	CSVEQSTYEQYF	-	-	TRBV29-1	TRBJ2-7
TGTGCCAGCAGCGGATTAGGAAACAATGAGCAGTTCTTC	CASSGLGNNEQFF	-	few	TRBV9	TRBJ2-1
TGTGCCATCAGTGAGTCCCGGACAGTAACCGGGGAGCTGTTTTTT	CAISESRTVTGELFF	-	-	TRBV10-3	TRBJ2-2
TGTGCCAGCAGCTTAATGGGAGGGGAAGCCAAAAACATTCAGTACTTC	CASSLMGGEAKNIQYF	TRBD2	-	TRBV7-3	TRBJ2-4
TGTGCCACCACCAACCTGGCCGCGGGGCACAATGAGCAGTTCTTC	CATTNLAAGHNEQFF	-	-	TRBV15	TRBJ2-1
TGTGCCAGCAGCTCCGGCTCGGGTCCTGCCGATGAGCAGTTCTTC	CASSSGSGPADEQFF	-	-	TRBV7-9	TRBJ2-1
TGTGCTAGTGGTTTGCGGGGCACAGATACGCAGTATTTT	CASGLRGTDTQYF	-	-	TRBV12-5	TRBJ2-3
TGTGCCAGCAGGCAGCGGGAGGGGACCTACAATGAGCAGTTCTTC	CASRQREGTYNEQFF	TRBD2	-	TRBV12-3/TRBV12-4	TRBJ2-1
TGTGCTAGTGCTAAGAGGCAGTCTCAAGAGACCCAGTACTTC	CASAKRQSQETQYF	-	-	TRBV12-5	TRBJ2-5
TGTGCCAGCACCTTTAGGACAGGAGGCACAGATACGCAGTATTTT	CASTFRTGGTDTQYF	TRBD1	-	TRBV12-3/TRBV12-4	TRBJ2-3
TGCGCCAGCAGCTTGGAACTCCTCGGTCCAGATACGCAGTATTTT	CASSLELLGPDTQYF	-	-	TRBV5-1	TRBJ2-3
TGTGCCCTTCGGGGGGGACTCTCCTACGAGCAGTACTTC	CALRGGLSYEQYF	TRBD2	once	TRBV30	TRBJ2-7
TGCAGTGCTAGGTCCAGGGCGTACCACGAGCAGTACTTC	CSARSRAYHEQYF	-	-	TRBV20-1	TRBJ2-7